The sequence of this T cell receptor (beta chain) was determined in a study of blood T cell repertoires in COVID-19 (dated by TCRdb to 2018 to 2021). Regarding the complete study: The collaborator samples originated in the United States, Italy and Spain and spanned the acute and convalescent phases of COVID-19. The repertoires were made available in a free public database intended to serve as a resource for research on the immune response to SARS-CoV-2. The material from the prospective study consisted of cDNA or gDNA derived from T cells, B-cell-depleted T cells, or PBMCs. The dataset comprised deeply sampled blood TCRbeta repertoires from subjects exposed to, actively infected with, or recovered from COVID-19. Where HLA class I and class II types were available, the types were taken from metadata supplied by the sample provider, not from assay-based typing. Samples came from the ongoing ImmuneRACE study (first 160 participants) plus 1,254 subjects from 6 global collaborators. Nearly every sample came with metadata listing a de-identified subject ID, COVID-19 status, age in years and sex. Results the study describes overall, beyond this receptor: How much clinical and demographic metadata was included differed by source and by participant, and the metadata was provided uncurated.

This clone was seen a few times. What antigen it recognizes has not been identified. No qualities accompany the bases; no much larger clone lies one base away. In the prospective study, participants were roughly 18 to 100 years old, resided in under 30 geographic areas of the United States, and were enrolled through a virtual design. In the prospective study, participants were assigned to cohorts based on the clinical history participants reported in a screening survey and a study questionnaire. In the prospective study, mobile phlebotomists collected whole blood, serum and a nasopharyngeal or oropharyngeal swab from each participant. Participants in the prospective study had the option to provide additional blood draws and questionnaires over an approximately 2-month period. Prospective study blood samples were shipped either frozen or at room temperature before DNA extraction. The CDR3 measures 14 amino acids from cysteine to phenylalanine. The sequence is cut down to CDR3 DNA, 42 bases in frame from base 1. V gives up 5 bases and J gives up 2 bases, and the segment between their germline ends measures 12 bases. The germline V gene (reference sequence) yields LNHDA for CDR1 and SQIVND for CDR2.

TCRbeta CDR3 regions were amplified from genomic DNA using the immunoSEQ Assay, a bias-controlled multiplex PCR. Regarding the original processing steps: The number of nucleated cells in each sample was estimated by amplification of reference gene primers within the assay. To quantify the absolute abundance of each unique TCRbeta CDR3 rearrangement, sequence reads were collapsed and filtered. For each sample, productive Simpson clonality was calculated as the square root of Simpson's diversity index over productive rearrangements. TCRdb mirrors the immuneACCESS table, restricted to in-frame sequences. Some clones are absent from its copies; in checked studies, under half trace to an unresolved V gene, and the reason for the others is unknown. V, J and clone size are those of that table, while D and trimming were read from the DNA. This sample comprises 150,000 to 200,000 clones, roughly 87% of them detected only once. The ten largest clones take up around 1.2% of the sample.

Material for sequencing was PBMCs or T cells enriched from blood (not recorded which). The sequence was obtained from a human donor with acute COVID-19. The donor label of this sample is uncertain. The sequence is built from TRBV19 and TRBJ1-1; the D region possibly corresponds to TRBD1 (6 bases align). The CDR3 region: CASSAQGRNTEAFF. The DNA sequence is TGTGCCAGTAGTGCACAGGGAAGAAACACTGAAGCTTTCTTT.